The TCR beta chain described here comes from a study of CD8+CD57+ T cells in acquired aplastic anemia. Study context: Mean DNA quantity obtained from sorted CD4+ and CD8+ cells was about 3.2 ug.

CD8+CD57+ cell expansion had been shown by flow cytometry in patients chosen for sequencing. Both TCR beta VDJ combination and CDR3 sequence profiling were carried out. Genomic DNA was the template for this profiling. A single record per CDR3 protein comes from TCRdb applying MiXCR to the reads. The data show about 200,000 distinct CDR3 sequences, with under 55% seen just once and 15% to 20% held by the top ten. V shed 1 base and J shed 4 bases, with 11 bases lying between them. Germline V gene sequence: CDR1 SGHRS, CDR2 YFSETQ. This CDR3 contains 14 residues. The receptor's source is a human donor with aplastic anemia. Sequenced: sorted CD4+, CD8+, or CD8+CD57+ T cells (not recorded which) from PBMCs. The chain recombines TRBV5-1 with TRBJ2-5; D could derive from TRBD1 or TRBD2 (5 bases each). CDR3 residues: CASSLMGDRETQYF. In nucleotides, the CDR3 is TGCGCCAGCAGCTTGATGGGGGATCGAGAGACCCAGTACTTC.